The rows below give T cell receptor beta chains drawn from one sample of a study of blood T cell repertoires in COVID-19. Method: immunoSEQ multiplex PCR; TCRdb's copy keeps in-frame clones and lacks some. This sample yields roughly 330,000 clones, of which around 83% are seen a single time; approximately 1.1% belongs to the top ten. The sequencing input was peripheral blood. These receptors all stem from a woman between 45 and 60 years old with acute or convalescent COVID-19. CDR3s include the opening cysteine and the closing phenylalanine or tryptophan. The order of the fields is D gene, V gene, J gene, clone size, CDR3 DNA, CDR3 protein. D genes are given only for firm matches. Expanded clones are given a class, and other clones once, few, many or no size at all.

d_gene: TRBD1; v_gene: TRBV6-5; j_gene: TRBJ1-1; abundance: .; CDR3nt: TGTGCCAGCAGTTCCTTCTTTTTAGACAGGGCGAGAGCTTTCTTT; CDR3aa: CASSSFFLDRARAFF
d_gene: .; v_gene: TRBV7-8; j_gene: TRBJ1-2; abundance: .; CDR3nt: TGTGCCAGCAGCGCGGGGGGCGGCTACACCTTC; CDR3aa: CASSAGGGYTF
d_gene: TRBD2; v_gene: TRBV7-2; j_gene: TRBJ2-5; abundance: .; CDR3nt: TGTGCCAGCACCTCGAGCGGGCGGGGGGAAGAGACCCAGTACTTC; CDR3aa: CASTSSGRGEETQYF
d_gene: .; v_gene: TRBV6-6; j_gene: TRBJ2-7; abundance: .; CDR3nt: TGTGCCAGCAGTTACTTACAGGGAAAAGGGTCCTACGAGCAGTACTTC; CDR3aa: CASSYLQGKGSYEQYF
d_gene: .; v_gene: TRBV6-5; j_gene: TRBJ2-1; abundance: .; CDR3nt: TGTGCCAGCAGCTTGGGGGGTTTGGATGAGCAGTTCTTC; CDR3aa: CASSLGGLDEQFF
d_gene: TRBD2; v_gene: TRBV24-1; j_gene: TRBJ2-5; abundance: .; CDR3nt: TGTGCCACCAGTGATGCCCTGGGGGGAGGGGAGACCCAGTACTTC; CDR3aa: CATSDALGGGETQYF
d_gene: .; v_gene: TRBV7-8; j_gene: TRBJ2-1; abundance: .; CDR3nt: TGTGCCAGCAGCCTCCAGGGGGCTAGCGGGAATCCGGGCAATGAGCAGTTCTTC; CDR3aa: CASSLQGASGNPGNEQFF
d_gene: .; v_gene: TRBV6-6; j_gene: TRBJ1-4; abundance: .; CDR3nt: TGTGCCACCGTTGAGACAGCAACTAATGAAAAACTGTTTTTT; CDR3aa: CATVETATNEKLFF
d_gene: TRBD2; v_gene: TRBV3-1/TRBV3-2; j_gene: TRBJ2-3; abundance: .; CDR3nt: TGTGCCAGCAGCCAAGATGGGGCTAGCGGGGGGTACACAGATACGCAGTATTTT; CDR3aa: CASSQDGASGGYTDTQYF
d_gene: TRBD2; v_gene: TRBV12-5; j_gene: TRBJ2-7; abundance: .; CDR3nt: TGTGCTAGTGGTTTTAGCGGGACGGGGTCCGGCGAGCAGTACTTC; CDR3aa: CASGFSGTGSGEQYF
d_gene: TRBD1; v_gene: TRBV29-1; j_gene: TRBJ2-2; abundance: .; CDR3nt: TGCAGCGTTGAAAACAGGGGGGACACCGGGGAGCTGTTTTTT; CDR3aa: CSVENRGDTGELFF
d_gene: TRBD1; v_gene: TRBV5-1; j_gene: TRBJ1-5; abundance: once; CDR3nt: TGCGCCAGCAGCTTGTGGGGACAGGGTGAACCCCAGCATTTT; CDR3aa: CASSLWGQGEPQHF
d_gene: .; v_gene: TRBV12-3/TRBV12-4; j_gene: TRBJ2-2; abundance: .; CDR3nt: TGTGCCAGCAGCCAGGGGTGGACCGGGGAGCTGTTTTTT; CDR3aa: CASSQGWTGELFF
d_gene: .; v_gene: TRBV7-3; j_gene: TRBJ1-1; abundance: .; CDR3nt: TGTGCCAGCCGATCGAGACAGGACACTGAAGCTTTCTTT; CDR3aa: CASRSRQDTEAFF
d_gene: .; v_gene: TRBV7-2; j_gene: TRBJ1-5; abundance: .; CDR3nt: TGTGCCAGCAGCTCTACAGATAGCAATCAGCCCCAGCATTTT; CDR3aa: CASSSTDSNQPQHF
d_gene: .; v_gene: TRBV2; j_gene: TRBJ1-4; abundance: .; CDR3nt: TGTGCCAGCAGGTATACAGCTCCAACTAATGAAAAACTGTTTTTT; CDR3aa: CASRYTAPTNEKLFF
d_gene: .; v_gene: TRBV2; j_gene: TRBJ1-5; abundance: .; CDR3nt: TGTGCCAGCAGCGAAAGTTGGGGGGGTGCTCAGCCCCAGCATTTT; CDR3aa: CASSESWGGAQPQHF
d_gene: .; v_gene: TRBV5-1; j_gene: TRBJ1-1; abundance: .; CDR3nt: TGCGCCAGCAGCTTGGTCGGCGGGAGCACTGAAGCTTTCTTT; CDR3aa: CASSLVGGSTEAFF
d_gene: .; v_gene: TRBV5-1; j_gene: TRBJ1-1; abundance: .; CDR3nt: TGCGCCAGCAGCTTGAGGGGGTCCACTGAAGCTTTCTTT; CDR3aa: CASSLRGSTEAFF
d_gene: .; v_gene: TRBV29-1; j_gene: TRBJ2-3; abundance: .; CDR3nt: TGCAGCGTTAGGCAGGCTAGCACAGATACGCAGTATTTT; CDR3aa: CSVRQASTDTQYF
d_gene: .; v_gene: TRBV29-1; j_gene: TRBJ1-1; abundance: .; CDR3nt: TGCAGCGTTGGTAGCGAGAACACTGAAGCTTTCTTT; CDR3aa: CSVGSENTEAFF
d_gene: .; v_gene: TRBV6-5; j_gene: TRBJ2-5; abundance: .; CDR3nt: TGTGCCAGCCGGTGGGCGGGACAAGAGACCCAGTACTTC; CDR3aa: CASRWAGQETQYF
d_gene: .; v_gene: TRBV9; j_gene: TRBJ1-1; abundance: .; CDR3nt: TGTGCCAGCCGGCGGGGTCCTAACACTGAAGCTTTCTTT; CDR3aa: CASRRGPNTEAFF
d_gene: .; v_gene: TRBV19; j_gene: TRBJ1-1; abundance: .; CDR3nt: TGTGCCAGTAGTATCCGACCGGGACAAGGCTTTGAAGCTTTCTTT; CDR3aa: CASSIRPGQGFEAFF
d_gene: TRBD1; v_gene: TRBV2; j_gene: TRBJ1-1; abundance: .; CDR3nt: TGTGCCAGCCAAAGACAGGGGGAATACACTGAAGCTTTCTTT; CDR3aa: CASQRQGEYTEAFF
d_gene: .; v_gene: TRBV15; j_gene: TRBJ2-2; abundance: .; CDR3nt: TGTGCCACCAGCAGAGTAGCCGGGACACAAGGTAGTACCGGGGAGCTGTTTTTT; CDR3aa: CATSRVAGTQGSTGELFF